This section outlines one T cell receptor beta chain sequence together with its context. Its target is unknown. At one of its ends the junction is not consistent with the germline gene, which may arise from a read error. The CDR3 extends over 14 amino acids. Germline V gene lookup returns CDR1 SNHLY and CDR2 FYNNEI. Assay: immunoSEQ multiplex PCR; the TCRdb copy retains only in-frame clones and omits some. The sample carries 84,000 or so clones, more than 75% recorded once. This sample is drawn from a study of T cell responses to AZD1222 COVID-19 vaccine. At the level of the study: Combined were second doses at about 4 or about 12 weeks. Findings and limits, study-wide: Donors were chiefly white British, with a greater number of females, and clonal diversity was perhaps underestimated.

The sequence came from an adult in good health. V is TRBV2 and J is TRBJ1-5; D uncertain. Material: peripheral blood, obtained on day 0 of AZD1222 vaccination. Here the CDR3 DNA reads TGTGCCAGCAACCGGGATTTTAGCGATCAGCCCCAGCATTTT. Protein product: CASNRDFSDQPQHF.